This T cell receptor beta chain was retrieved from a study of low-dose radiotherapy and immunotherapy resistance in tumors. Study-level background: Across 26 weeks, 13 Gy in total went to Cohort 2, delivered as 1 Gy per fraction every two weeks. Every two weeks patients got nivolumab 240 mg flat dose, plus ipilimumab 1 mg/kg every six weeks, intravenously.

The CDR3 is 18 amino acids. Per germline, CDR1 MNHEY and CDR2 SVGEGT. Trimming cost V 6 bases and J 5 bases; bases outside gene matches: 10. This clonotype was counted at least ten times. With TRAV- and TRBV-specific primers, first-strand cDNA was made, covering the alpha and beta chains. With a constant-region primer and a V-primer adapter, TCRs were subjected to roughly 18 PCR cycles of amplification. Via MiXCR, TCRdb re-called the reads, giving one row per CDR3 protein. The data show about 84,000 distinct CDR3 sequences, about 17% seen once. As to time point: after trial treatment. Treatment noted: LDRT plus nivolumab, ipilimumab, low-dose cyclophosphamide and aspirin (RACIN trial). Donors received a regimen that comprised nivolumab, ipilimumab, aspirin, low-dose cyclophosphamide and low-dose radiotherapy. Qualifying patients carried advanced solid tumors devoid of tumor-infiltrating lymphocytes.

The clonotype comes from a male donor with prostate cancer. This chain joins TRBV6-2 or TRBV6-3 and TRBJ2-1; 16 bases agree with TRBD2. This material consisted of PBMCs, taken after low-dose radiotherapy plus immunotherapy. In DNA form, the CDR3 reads TGTGCCAGCAGCCGCTGGGGACTAGCGGGAGGGCTTCACAATGAGCAGTTCTTC. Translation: CASSRWGLAGGLHNEQFF.